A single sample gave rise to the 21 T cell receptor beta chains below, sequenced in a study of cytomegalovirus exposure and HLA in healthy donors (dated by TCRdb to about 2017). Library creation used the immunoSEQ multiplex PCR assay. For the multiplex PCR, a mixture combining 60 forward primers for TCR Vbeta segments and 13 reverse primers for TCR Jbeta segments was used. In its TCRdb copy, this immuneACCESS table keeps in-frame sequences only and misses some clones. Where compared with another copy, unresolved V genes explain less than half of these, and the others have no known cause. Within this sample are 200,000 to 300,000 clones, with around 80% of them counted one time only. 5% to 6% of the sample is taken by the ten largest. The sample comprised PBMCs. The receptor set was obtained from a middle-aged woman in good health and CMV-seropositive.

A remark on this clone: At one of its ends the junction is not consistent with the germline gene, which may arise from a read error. The DNA for the CDR3 is TGTGCCAGCAGCTTGGGGCTAGCGGGGGCCCGGCGCTTC. It translates to CASSLGLAGARRF. The chain uses TRBV5-4 and TRBJ2-7; the match to TRBD2 covers 10 bases. The CDR3 extends over 13 amino acids. From germline, CDR1 is SGHNT and CDR2 YYREEE (reference sequence).

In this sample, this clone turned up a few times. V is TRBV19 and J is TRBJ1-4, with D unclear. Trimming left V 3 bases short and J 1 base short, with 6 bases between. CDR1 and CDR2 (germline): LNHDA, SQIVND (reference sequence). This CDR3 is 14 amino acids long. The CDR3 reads CASSIRQTNEKLFF. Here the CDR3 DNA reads TGTGCCAGTAGTATCAGACAAACTAATGAAAAACTGTTTTTT.

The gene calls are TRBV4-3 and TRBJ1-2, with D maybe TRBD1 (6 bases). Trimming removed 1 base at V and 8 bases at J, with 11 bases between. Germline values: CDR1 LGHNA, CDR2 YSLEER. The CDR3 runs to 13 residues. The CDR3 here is CASSQGDIGGYTF. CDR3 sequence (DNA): TGCGCCAGCAGCCAAGGGGACATCGGCGGCTACACCTTC.

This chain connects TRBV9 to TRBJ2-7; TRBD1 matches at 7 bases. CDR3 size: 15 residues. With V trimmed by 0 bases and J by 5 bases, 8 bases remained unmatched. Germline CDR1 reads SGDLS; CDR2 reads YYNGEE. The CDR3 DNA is TGTGCCAGCAGCGTAGAAGGGGGCGAAGGAGACGAGCAGTACTTC. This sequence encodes CASSVEGGEGDEQYF. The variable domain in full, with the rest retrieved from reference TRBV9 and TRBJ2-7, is DSGVTQTPKHLITATGQRVTLRCSPRSGDLSVYWYQQSLDQGLQFLIQYYNGEERAKGNILERFSAQQFPDLHSELNLSSLELGDSALYFCASSVEGGEGDEQYFGPGTRLTVT.

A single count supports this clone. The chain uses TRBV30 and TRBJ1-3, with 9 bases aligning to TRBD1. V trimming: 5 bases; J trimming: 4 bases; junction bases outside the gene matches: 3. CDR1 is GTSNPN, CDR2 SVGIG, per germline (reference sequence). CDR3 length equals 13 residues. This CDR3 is CAWHRGPGNTIYF. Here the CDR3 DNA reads TGTGCCTGGCACAGGGGGCCAGGAAACACCATATATTTT.

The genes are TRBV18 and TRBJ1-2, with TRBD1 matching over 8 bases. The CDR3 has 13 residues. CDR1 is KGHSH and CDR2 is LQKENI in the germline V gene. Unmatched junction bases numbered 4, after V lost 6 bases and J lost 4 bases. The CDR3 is CASSRTGTYGYTF. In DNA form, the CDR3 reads TGTGCCAGCTCTCGGACAGGGACCTATGGCTACACCTTC.

The CDR3 loop is CASSKQTSGSTDTQYF. CDR3 DNA: TGTGCCAGTAGTAAGCAGACTAGCGGGAGCACAGATACGCAGTATTTT. This chain connects TRBV19 to TRBJ2-3; the match to TRBD2 covers 10 bases. V shed 4 bases, J shed 0 bases, and the junction held 4 bases outside the gene matches. The CDR3 totals 16 residues. CDR1 LNHDA and CDR2 SQIVND come from the germline V gene (reference sequence).

CDR3 DNA: TGTGCCAGTAGCCACCTTACTAGCGGAGCCTACAATGAGCAGTTCTTC. It yields the protein CASSHLTSGAYNEQFF. The V and J genes are TRBV19 and TRBJ2-1; the match to TRBD2 covers 8 bases. V shed 6 bases and J 2 bases; nucleotides not matched to a gene: 9. The CDR3 loop spans 16 amino acids. The germline gives CDR1 LNHDA, CDR2 SQIVND (reference sequence).

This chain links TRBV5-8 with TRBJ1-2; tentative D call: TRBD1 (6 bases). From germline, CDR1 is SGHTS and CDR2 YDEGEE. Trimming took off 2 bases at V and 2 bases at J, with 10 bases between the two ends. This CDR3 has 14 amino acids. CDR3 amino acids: CASSFPGENYGYTF. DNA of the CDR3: TGTGCCAGCAGCTTCCCAGGGGAGAACTATGGCTACACCTTC. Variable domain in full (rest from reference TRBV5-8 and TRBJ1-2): EAGVTQSPTHLIKTRGQQATLRCSPISGHTSVYWYQQALGLGLQFLLWYDEGEERNRGNFPPRFSGRQFPNYSSELNVNALELEDSALYLCASSFPGENYGYTFGSGTRLTVV.

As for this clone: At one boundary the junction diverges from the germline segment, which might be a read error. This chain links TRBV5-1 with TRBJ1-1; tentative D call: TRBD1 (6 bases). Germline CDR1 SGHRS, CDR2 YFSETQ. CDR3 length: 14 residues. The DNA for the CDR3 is TGCGCCAGCAGCTTGGCCGGACAGAACGCTGAAGCTTTCTTT. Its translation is CASSLAGQNAEAFF.

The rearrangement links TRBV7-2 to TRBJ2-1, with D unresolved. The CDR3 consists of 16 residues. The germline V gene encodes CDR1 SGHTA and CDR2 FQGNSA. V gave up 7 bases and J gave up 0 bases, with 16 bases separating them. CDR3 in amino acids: CASTPSAASSYNEQFF. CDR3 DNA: TGTGCCAGCACCCCATCTGCGGCAAGCTCCTACAATGAGCAGTTCTTC.

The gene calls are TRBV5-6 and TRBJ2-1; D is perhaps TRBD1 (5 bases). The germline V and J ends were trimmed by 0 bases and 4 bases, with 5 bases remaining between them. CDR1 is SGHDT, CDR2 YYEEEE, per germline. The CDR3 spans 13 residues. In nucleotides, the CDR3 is TGTGCCAGCAGCTTGGGGACATACAATGAGCAGTTCTTC. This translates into CASSLGTYNEQFF. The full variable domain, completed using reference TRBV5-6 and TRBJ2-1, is DAGVTQSPTHLIKTRGQQVTLRCSPKSGHDTVSWYQQALGQGPQFIFQYYEEEERQRGNFPDRFSGHQFPNYSSELNVNALLLGDSALYLCASSLGTYNEQFFGPGTRLTVL.

The CDR3 loop is CASSQGQAFGEAFF. The CDR3 region has the DNA TGCGCCAGCAGCCAAGGTCAGGCCTTCGGTGAAGCTTTCTTT. The chain carries TRBV4-1 and TRBJ1-1; D gene uncertain. The CDR3 sequence is 14 residues long. V was cut by 1 base and J by 7 bases, with 13 bases left in between. Germline V gives CDR1 MGHRA, CDR2 YSYEKL.

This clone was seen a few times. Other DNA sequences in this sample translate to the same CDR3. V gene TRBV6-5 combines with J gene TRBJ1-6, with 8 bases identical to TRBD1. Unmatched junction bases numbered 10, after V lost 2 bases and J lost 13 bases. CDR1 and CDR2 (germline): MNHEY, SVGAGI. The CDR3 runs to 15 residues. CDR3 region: CASSYADRGRSPLHF. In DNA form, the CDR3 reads TGTGCCAGCAGTTACGCAGACAGGGGTAGATCCCCCCTCCACTTT.

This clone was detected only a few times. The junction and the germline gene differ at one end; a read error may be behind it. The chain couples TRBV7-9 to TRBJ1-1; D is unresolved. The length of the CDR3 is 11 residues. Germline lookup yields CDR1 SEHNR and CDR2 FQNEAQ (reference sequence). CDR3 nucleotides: TGTGCCAGCAGCTTATATAACAGTCCTCTCTTT. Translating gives CASSLYNSPLF.

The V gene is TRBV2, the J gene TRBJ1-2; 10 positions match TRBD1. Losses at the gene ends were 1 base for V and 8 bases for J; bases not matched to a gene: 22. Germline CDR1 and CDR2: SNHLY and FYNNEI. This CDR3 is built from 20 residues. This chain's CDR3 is CASSEGFLTWVGQGKRGYTF. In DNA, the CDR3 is TGTGCCAGCAGTGAAGGTTTTTTAACATGGGTGGGACAGGGGAAAAGGGGCTACACCTTC.

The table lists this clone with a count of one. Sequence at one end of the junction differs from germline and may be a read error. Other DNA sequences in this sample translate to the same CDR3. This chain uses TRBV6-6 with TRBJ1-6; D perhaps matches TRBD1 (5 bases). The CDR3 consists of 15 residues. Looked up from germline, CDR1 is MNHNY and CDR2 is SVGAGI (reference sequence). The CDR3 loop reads CASSWQGNNNSPLHF. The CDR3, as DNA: TGTGCCAGCAGTTGGCAGGGAAATAACAATTCCCCCCTCCACTTT.

CDR3 sequence reads: CASSTSLGQGGITEAFF. The CDR3 region has the DNA TGTGCCAGTAGTACCTCTCTCGGACAGGGGGGGATCACTGAAGCTTTCTTT. The chain joins TRBV19 to TRBJ1-1, with 10 bases fitting TRBD1. This CDR3 comprises 17 residues. CDR1 and CDR2 (germline): LNHDA, SQIVND (reference sequence). J gave up 4 bases and V 4 bases, and 12 bases lay outside the gene matches.

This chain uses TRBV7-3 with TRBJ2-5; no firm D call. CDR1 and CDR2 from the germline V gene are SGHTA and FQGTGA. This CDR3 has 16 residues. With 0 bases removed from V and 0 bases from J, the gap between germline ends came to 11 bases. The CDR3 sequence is CASSLTGRRDQETQYF. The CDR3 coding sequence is TGTGCCAGCAGCTTAACCGGTCGTCGGGACCAAGAGACCCAGTACTTC.

This chain's CDR3 is CAHKLEGGSTPDTQYF. CDR3 DNA: TGCGCCCACAAACTCGAAGGCGGGAGTACCCCAGATACGCAGTATTTT. This chain connects TRBV10-2 to TRBJ2-3; 7 nucleotides align to TRBD2. CDR3 length: 16 amino acids. The V and J ends lost 11 bases and 4 bases, in that order; junction bases with no gene match: 18. The germline gives CDR1 WSHSY, CDR2 SAAADI.

In nucleotides, the CDR3 is TGTGCCAGTAGTATAGCGTCGACCGGGGAGCTGTTTTTT. It translates to CASSIASTGELFF. The V and J genes are TRBV19 and TRBJ2-2; D remains ambiguous. Germline assignment: CDR1 LNHDA and CDR2 SQIVND (reference sequence). V gave up 1 base and J gave up 5 bases, with 5 bases separating them. The CDR3 runs to 13 residues.